The rows below give T cell receptor beta chains drawn from one sample of a study of blood T cell repertoires in COVID-19. TCRdb's table, derived via immunoSEQ multiplex PCR, lists solely in-frame clones and lacks some. The sample lists around 330,000 clones, 89% occurring once. The source material was PBMCs or T cells enriched from blood (not recorded which). The origin of the receptors is a man in his sixties who had recovered from COVID-19. The CDR3 runs from the conserved cysteine through the conserved F or W. The D gene is left open where the match is weak. Clone size, where shown, is once, few, many, or a class for clones that have expanded.

DNA: TGTGCCCAGCAGAAGGAACAGGGCTACGAGCAGTACTTC
CDR3: CAQQKEQGYEQYF
V: TRBV2
D: -
size: -
J: TRBJ2-7

DNA: TGTGCCAGCAGCCAAGGAGTTGGTGGCCGGGACTCCCCGTCCGAGCAGTACTTC
CDR3: CASSQGVGGRDSPSEQYF
V: TRBV14
D: -
size: -
J: TRBJ2-7

DNA: TGTGCCAGCACGGGGGCTCCCGGAGATACCGGGGAGCTGTTTTTT
CDR3: CASTGAPGDTGELFF
V: TRBV7-9
D: -
size: -
J: TRBJ2-2

DNA: TGCAGCGTTGGAGCTTCCGCCCCTAGGGATACGCAGTATTTT
CDR3: CSVGASAPRDTQYF
V: TRBV29-1
D: -
size: -
J: TRBJ2-3

DNA: TGTGCCAGCTCACTACTCGGGACAGCTGAAGAGACCCAGTACTTC
CDR3: CASSLLGTAEETQYF
V: TRBV18
D: TRBD1
size: -
J: TRBJ2-5

DNA: TGCAACACATACCGGGACACGACAATCACCTTC
CDR3: CNTYRDTTITF
V: TRBV20-1
D: -
size: once
J: TRBJ1-2

DNA: TGTGCCAGCAGTTTAGATTACCTAGCGGGAGATACCGGGGAGCTGTTTTTT
CDR3: CASSLDYLAGDTGELFF
V: TRBV28
D: TRBD2
size: -
J: TRBJ2-2

DNA: TGCGCCAGCAGCTTGACAGGGAACGCGGATACTCGCTCCTACGAGCAGTACTTC
CDR3: CASSLTGNADTRSYEQYF
V: TRBV5-1
D: -
size: once
J: TRBJ2-7

DNA: TGTGCCAGCAGGAACTCCGAGACAGGGGTCGAGCAGTACTTC
CDR3: CASRNSETGVEQYF
V: TRBV6-5
D: TRBD1
size: -
J: TRBJ2-7

DNA: TGTGCCAGCAGCCAACGGTCCTCGGCAGGGACTTTTTGGGCAGATACGCAGTATTTT
CDR3: CASSQRSSAGTFWADTQYF
V: TRBV14
D: -
size: -
J: TRBJ2-3

DNA: TGTGCCAGCAGTGTAAGGACAGGGGAAGATGACAATCAGCCCCAGCATTTT
CDR3: CASSVRTGEDDNQPQHF
V: TRBV2
D: TRBD1
size: -
J: TRBJ1-5

DNA: TGCGCCAGCAGCATGGGACTAGCGGGAGGTCCTGGGGGTTACAATGAGCAGTTCTTC
CDR3: CASSMGLAGGPGGYNEQFF
V: TRBV5-1
D: TRBD2
size: -
J: TRBJ2-1

DNA: TGTGCCGGGTGGGGGCGGTCCATTTATGGCTACACCTTC
CDR3: CAGWGRSIYGYTF
V: TRBV6-5
D: -
size: -
J: TRBJ1-2

DNA: TGTGCCAGCAGTGACCAGCTAGCGAATACGCAGTATTTT
CDR3: CASSDQLANTQYF
V: TRBV6-4
D: -
size: -
J: TRBJ2-3

DNA: TGTGCTAGTGGTTCACAGGGATATAGCAATCAGCCCCAGCATTTT
CDR3: CASGSQGYSNQPQHF
V: TRBV12-5
D: -
size: -
J: TRBJ1-5

DNA: TGTGCCAGCAGCTCCCTGGGACTAGCGGGAGAAACCTCCTACAATGAGCAGTTCTTC
CDR3: CASSSLGLAGETSYNEQFF
V: TRBV7-9
D: TRBD2
size: -
J: TRBJ2-1

DNA: TGTGCCAGCAGCTGGCGGACAGGGTGGAGTTTGGATGAGCAGTTCTTC
CDR3: CASSWRTGWSLDEQFF
V: TRBV5-6
D: TRBD1
size: -
J: TRBJ2-1

DNA: TGTGCCAGCAGCCGGGGGGGTGGCTACACCTTC
CDR3: CASSRGGGYTF
V: TRBV4-2
D: -
size: -
J: TRBJ1-2

DNA: TGTGCCAGCAGCTTAGACCCGCGGATCGAACACTCTCGAGCTTTCTTT
CDR3: CASSLDPRIEHSRAFF
V: TRBV7-6
D: -
size: -
J: TRBJ1-1

DNA: TGTGCCAGCAGTTTCGACAGGGGAAGCTACGAGCAGTACTTC
CDR3: CASSFDRGSYEQYF
V: TRBV6-5
D: TRBD1
size: -
J: TRBJ2-7

DNA: TGTGCCACCAGCAGAGACAGGGGCGATATGAACACTGAAGCTTTCTTT
CDR3: CATSRDRGDMNTEAFF
V: TRBV15
D: -
size: -
J: TRBJ1-1

DNA: TGCGCCAGCAGCTTGGCCTACGAATCCTATGGCTACACCTTC
CDR3: CASSLAYESYGYTF
V: TRBV5-1
D: -
size: -
J: TRBJ1-2

DNA: TGCAGTGCTAGAGAAGCCAATGGCTACACCTTC
CDR3: CSAREANGYTF
V: TRBV20-1
D: -
size: once
J: TRBJ1-2

DNA: TGCGCCAGCAGCTTGGTTACTAGCGGAAGACAAGAGACCCAGTACTTC
CDR3: CASSLVTSGRQETQYF
V: TRBV5-1
D: TRBD2
size: -
J: TRBJ2-5

DNA: TGTGCCACGCAGCGGGAGGCCACAGATACGCAGTATTTT
CDR3: CATQREATDTQYF
V: TRBV3-1/TRBV3-2
D: TRBD2
size: -
J: TRBJ2-3

DNA: TGTGCCAGCAGAACCGGGACAGTGAACACTGAAGCTTTCTTT
CDR3: CASRTGTVNTEAFF
V: TRBV7-9
D: TRBD1
size: -
J: TRBJ1-1

DNA: TGCGCCAGCAGCCAAGAGTGGAGGATCGGCACTGAAGCTTTCTTT
CDR3: CASSQEWRIGTEAFF
V: TRBV4-1
D: -
size: -
J: TRBJ1-1

DNA: TGTGCCAGCTCTACGGCACTAGCAGGACCCAACGAGCAGTACTTC
CDR3: CASSTALAGPNEQYF
V: TRBV18
D: -
size: -
J: TRBJ2-7

DNA: TGTGCCAGCAGCCAGGCCCTCGGACGGGGTAGCGGACGGAGCTCCTACAATGAGCAGTTCTTC
CDR3: CASSQALGRGSGRSSYNEQFF
V: TRBV3-1/TRBV3-2
D: -
size: -
J: TRBJ2-1

DNA: TGTGCCACCAGCTGGGGGGCGGGAGGCACAGATACGCAGTATTTT
CDR3: CATSWGAGGTDTQYF
V: TRBV24-1
D: -
size: -
J: TRBJ2-3

DNA: TGTGCCAGCAGCGTAGCGACTAGCGGGAGCTCCTACAATGAGCAGTTCTTC
CDR3: CASSVATSGSSYNEQFF
V: TRBV9
D: TRBD2
size: -
J: TRBJ2-1